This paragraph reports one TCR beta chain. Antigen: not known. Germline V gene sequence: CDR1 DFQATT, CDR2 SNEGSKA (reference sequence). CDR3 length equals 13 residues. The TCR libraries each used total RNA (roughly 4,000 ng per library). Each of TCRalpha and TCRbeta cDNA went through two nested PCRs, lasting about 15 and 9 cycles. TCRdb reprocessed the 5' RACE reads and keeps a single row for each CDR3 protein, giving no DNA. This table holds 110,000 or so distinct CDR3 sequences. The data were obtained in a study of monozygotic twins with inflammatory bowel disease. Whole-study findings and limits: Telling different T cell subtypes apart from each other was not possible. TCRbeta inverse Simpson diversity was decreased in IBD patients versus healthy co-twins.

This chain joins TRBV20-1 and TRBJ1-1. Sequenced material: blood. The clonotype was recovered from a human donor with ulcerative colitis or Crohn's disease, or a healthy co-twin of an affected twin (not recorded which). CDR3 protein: CSARGPLNTEAFF.